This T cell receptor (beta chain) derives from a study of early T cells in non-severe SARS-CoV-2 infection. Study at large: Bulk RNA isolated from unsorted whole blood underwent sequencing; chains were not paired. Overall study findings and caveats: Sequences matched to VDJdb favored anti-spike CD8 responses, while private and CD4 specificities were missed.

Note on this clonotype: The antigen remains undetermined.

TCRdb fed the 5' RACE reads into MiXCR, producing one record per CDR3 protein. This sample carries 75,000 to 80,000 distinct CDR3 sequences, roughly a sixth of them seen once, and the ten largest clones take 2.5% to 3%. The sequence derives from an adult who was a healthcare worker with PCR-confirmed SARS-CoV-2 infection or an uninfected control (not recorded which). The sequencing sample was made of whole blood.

The CDR3 is CASSVGSGGEVGEQYF. CDR3 nucleotide sequence: TGTGCCAGCAGCGTTGGTAGCGGGGGCGAAGTTGGAGAGCAGTACTTC. The chain is built from TRBV9 and TRBJ2-7; 9 nucleotides agree with TRBD2. The ends lost 2 bases at V and 7 bases at J; junction bases unmatched: 13. The CDR3 spans 16 residues. Germline loops: CDR1 SGDLS, CDR2 YYNGEE.